Presented here are 7 T cell receptor beta chains from one specimen sequenced in a study of breast tumors, draining lymph nodes, adjacent tissues. TCRdb reprocessed the multiplex PCR reads via MiXCR and lists one record per CDR3 protein. Among about 140,000 distinct CDR3 sequences listed, about 31% were seen once. Axillary draining lymph nodes of breast cancer patients supplied the node samples. Sequenced: axillary lymph node tissue. The source of these receptors is a female donor with breast cancer. Some clones in this sample may be carry-over from other donors' samples.

The sample holds many counts of this clonotype. The chain recombines TRBV30 with TRBJ2-3, with 8 bases that match TRBD2. The V and J ends lost 3 bases and 4 bases, in that order; junction bases with no gene match: 15. Germline V gives CDR1 GTSNPN, CDR2 SVGIG (reference sequence). The CDR3 runs 17 residues. The CDR3 loop reads CAWRKGRVAGTSDTQYF. The CDR3 bases are TGTGCCTGGAGGAAGGGTAGGGTAGCGGGGACGTCAGATACGCAGTATTTT. Variable domain in full (rest from reference TRBV30 and TRBJ2-3): SQTIHQWPATLVQPVGSPLSLECTVEGTSNPNLYWYRQAAGRGLQLLFYSVGIGQISSEVPQNLSASRPQDRQFILSSKKLLLSDSGFYLCAWRKGRVAGTSDTQYFGPGTRLTVL.

This clonotype has ten or more counts. The chain couples TRBV7-9 to TRBJ2-3; the D gene could be TRBD1 or TRBD2 (6 bases each). Germline V gives CDR1 SEHNR, CDR2 FQNEAQ (reference sequence). CDR3 length equals 15 residues. V lost 2 bases, J lost 2 bases, and 11 bases lay in between. CDR3 sequence: CASSLSGALTDTQYF. As DNA, the CDR3 is TGTGCCAGCAGCTTATCGGGGGCACTCACAGATACGCAGTATTTT.

The chain uses TRBV7-9 and TRBJ2-5; D is ambiguous. Germline assignment: CDR1 SEHNR and CDR2 FQNEAQ (reference sequence). The length of the CDR3 is 15 residues. Trimming pared 0 bases from V and 5 bases from J, leaving 13 bases between. For the CDR3, the DNA is TGTGCCAGCAGCTTAGCTGACACTGAGGATGAGACCCAGTACTTC. It translates to CASSLADTEDETQYF.

With regard to this clonotype: Relative to the germline gene, one junction end is altered; a read error may explain this. This rearrangement joins TRBV20-1 to TRBJ2-7, with TRBD2 matching over 14 bases. The CDR3 has 16 residues. Germline lookup yields CDR1 DFQATT and CDR2 SNEGSKA (reference sequence). CDR3 region: CSARTSGGARTYEENF. CDR3 DNA sequence: TGCAGTGCTAGGACTAGCGGGGGGGCTCGCACCTACGAGGAGAACTTC.

This clonotype was seen only a few times. A much larger clone differs from this one at a single base, so this may be a read error. The J gene is TRBJ1-3, the V gene TRBV12-3 or TRBV12-4; D is uncertain. This CDR3 region has 15 residues. CDR3 sequence reads: CASTIQAFSGSTIYF. DNA of the CDR3: TGTGCCAGCACCATCCAGGCTTTTTCTGGAAGCACCATATATTTT.

This chain links TRBV20-1 with TRBJ1-1; possibly TRBD1 for D (6 bases). Deletions cut 6 bases from V and 5 bases from J, with 16 bases between. Germline assignment: CDR1 DFQATT and CDR2 SNEGSKA (reference sequence). The CDR3 consists of 13 residues. CDR3 amino acids: CSAAGEGGTEAFF. The CDR3 DNA sequence: TGCAGTGCCGCCGGTGAGGGGGGAACTGAAGCTTTCTTT.

This clonotype appeared many times. This chain joins TRBV19 and TRBJ2-7, with D hard to call. The CDR3 extends over 12 amino acids. The V and J ends lost 3 bases and 3 bases respectively, with 6 bases between them. Germline loops: CDR1 LNHDA, CDR2 SQIVND (reference sequence). CDR3 DNA: TGTGCCAGTAGTATCGTTGGCTACGAGCAGTACTTC. Protein: CASSIVGYEQYF.